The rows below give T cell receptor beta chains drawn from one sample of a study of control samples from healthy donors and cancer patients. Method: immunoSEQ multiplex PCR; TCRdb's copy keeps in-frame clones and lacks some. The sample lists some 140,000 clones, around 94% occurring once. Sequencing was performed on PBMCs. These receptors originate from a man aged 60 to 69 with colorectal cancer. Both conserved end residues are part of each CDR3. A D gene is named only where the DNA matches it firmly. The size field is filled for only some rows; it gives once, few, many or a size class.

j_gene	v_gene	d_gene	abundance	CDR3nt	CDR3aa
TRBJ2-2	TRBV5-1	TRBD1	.	TGCGCCAGCAGCCGAGGACAGGAAGGCGGGGAGCTGTTTTTT	CASSRGQEGGELFF
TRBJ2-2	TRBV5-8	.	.	TGTGCCAGCAGCCAGCTCAGACAGTCCAGCACCGGGGAGCTGTTTTTT	CASSQLRQSSTGELFF
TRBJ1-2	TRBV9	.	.	TGTGCCAGCAGCGTAGGGGCGCCGCCCAACTATGGCTACACCTTC	CASSVGAPPNYGYTF
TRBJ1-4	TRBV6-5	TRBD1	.	TGTGCCAGCAGGGACAGGCTGTCAACTAATGAAAAACTGTTTTTT	CASRDRLSTNEKLFF
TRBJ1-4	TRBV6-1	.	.	TGTGCCAGCAGTGACCAGGCTTTACTTGAAAAACTGTTTTTT	CASSDQALLEKLFF
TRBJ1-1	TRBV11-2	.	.	TGTGCCAGCGGTATGGGTACTGAAGCTTTCTTT	CASGMGTEAFF
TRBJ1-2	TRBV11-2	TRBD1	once	TGTGCCAGCGGCACAGGGGTAAACTATGGCTACACCTTC	CASGTGVNYGYTF
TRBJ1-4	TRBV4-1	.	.	TGCGCCAGCAGCCCAAGGGCCCTTTATAGGGATAATGAAAAACTGTTTTTT	CASSPRALYRDNEKLFF
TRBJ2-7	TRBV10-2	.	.	TGCGCCAGCAGTGCTCAGTCCTACGAGCAGTACTTC	CASSAQSYEQYF
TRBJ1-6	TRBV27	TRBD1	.	TGTGCCAGCAGCTCCCAGACAGGGTGGAATTCACCCCTCCACTTT	CASSSQTGWNSPLHF
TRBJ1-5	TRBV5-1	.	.	TGCGCCAGCAGCTTGGCCGGGGGGGAGGGCCAGCCCCAGCATTTT	CASSLAGGEGQPQHF
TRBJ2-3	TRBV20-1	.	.	TGCAGTGCTAGGGCAGATACGCAGTATTTT	CSARADTQYF
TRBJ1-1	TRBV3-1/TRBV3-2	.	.	TGTGCCAGCAGCCAGATGGCTCGGGGGGCTTTCTTT	CASSQMARGAFF
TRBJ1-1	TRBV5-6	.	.	TGTGCCAGCAGGACGGAGCGGGACACTGAAGCTTTCTTT	CASRTERDTEAFF
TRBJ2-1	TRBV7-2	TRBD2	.	TGTGCCAGCAGTTTTCTAGCGGGTGACAATGAGCAGTTCTTC	CASSFLAGDNEQFF
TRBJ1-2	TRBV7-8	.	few	TGTGCCAGCAGCTTGAGTGGCATTTGGAGCTACACCTTC	CASSLSGIWSYTF